This record looks at one T cell receptor (beta chain) sequence and its context. Which antigen it targets is not known. Base quality data are lacking; no much larger clone is found one base away. TCRdb lists the instrument as Illumina HiSeq 1500. TCRdb handled the public reads itself, with Q25 trimming in fastp and clone calling in MiXCR, and kept productive beta chains. Identical CDR3 protein sequences are pooled into one entry, listed with their most common genes and DNA. Recorded for this sample are some 220,000 distinct CDR3 sequences; 12% of them occurred a single time. Jointly, the top ten make up around 1.6% of the sample. At the junction V is shortened by 5 bases and J by 5 bases; bases outside the gene matches: 3. The CDR3 has 13 amino acids, counting the end cysteine and phenylalanine. The sequence is cut down to CDR3 DNA, 39 bases in frame from base 1. Sequences SGHTA (CDR1) and FQGTGA (CDR2) are obtained from the germline V gene.

These data come from a study of T cell repertoires in cytomegalovirus infection (dated by TCRdb to the late 2010s). With respect to the entire study: Donor HLA type was relevant to the analysis, as public TCR beta signatures indicated carriage of CMV infection together with the matching HLA type.

What the authors observed across the whole study: Carriers of CMV infection plus the relevant HLA type were discriminated by the cumulative frequency of public TCR beta family members in the study cohort and in an independent roughly 400-donor cohort. In the ex vivo response, HLA-C-restricted CMV-specific TCR beta clonotypes were dominant, and in two of eight donors the single most frequent clonotype came from this HLA-C-restricted group.

Input material: PBMCs. The rearrangement joined TRBV7-3 to TRBJ2-7; 10 bases in the middle match TRBD2. This sequence originates from a human donor in good health (CMV status not recorded). Some clones in this sample may be carry-over from other donors' samples. The CDR3 has the sequence CASSPGTSDEQYF. Read as DNA, the sequence is TGTGCCAGCAGCCCCGGGACTAGCGACGAGCAGTACTTC.